The 3 T cell receptor beta chains in this list originate from one sample, sequenced in a study of blood T cell repertoires in COVID-19. The protocol was immunoSEQ multiplex PCR, while the TCRdb copy is restricted to in-frame clones and leaves out a portion. The table shows 150,000 to 200,000 clones, with 70% to 80% occurring only once. The sequencing sample was made of peripheral blood. The source of these receptors is a woman aged 40-49 years with COVID-19, enrolled during active disease.

In regard to this clone: The sample holds other DNA sequences that translate to the same CDR3. The chain employs TRBV30 and TRBJ2-1; TRBD2 agrees at 10 bases. The trim removed 1 base at V and 10 bases at J, leaving 1 base unmatched. Germline V gene lookup returns CDR1 GTSNPN and CDR2 SVGIG (reference sequence). The CDR3 contains 12 residues. CDR3 sequence: CAWSAGLAEQFF. For the CDR3, the DNA is TGTGCCTGGAGTGCGGGACTAGCGGAGCAGTTCTTC. Full variable domain (remainder filled in from reference TRBV30 and TRBJ2-1): SQTIHQWPATLVQPVGSPLSLECTVEGTSNPNLYWYRQAAGRGLQLLFYSVGIGQISSEVPQNLSASRPQDRQFILSSKKLLLSDSGFYLCAWSAGLAEQFFGPGTRLTVL.

The chain employs TRBV2 and TRBJ1-1; D may be TRBD1 (6 bases). The CDR3 spans 12 residues. The ends were cut back, 6 bases at V and 10 bases at J, with 15 bases in the middle. From germline, CDR1 is SNHLY and CDR2 FYNNEI. This CDR3 is CASSDRQRGAFF. CDR3 coding DNA: TGTGCCAGCAGCGACAGGCAAAGAGGAGCTTTCTTT.

This sequence joins TRBV4-1 and TRBJ2-5; 8 bases match TRBD2. V was pared by 0 bases and J by 5 bases, with 14 bases of the junction left unmatched. The germline V gene has CDR1 MGHRA and CDR2 YSYEKL. This CDR3 has 18 residues. The CDR3 coding sequence is TGCGCCAGCAGCCAAGAGGATAGCGGGGAACCCCGCTGGGAGACCCAGTACTTC. Translating gives CASSQEDSGEPRWETQYF.